These 23 T cell receptor beta chains came from one sample sequenced in a study of Graves' ophthalmopathy and Graves' hyperthyroidism. Amplification of the TCR beta CDR3 regions used RNA transcripts (as template). An opening RT-PCR round employed HTBI primers and preceded a second-round multiplex PCR. Via MiXCR, TCRdb re-called the multiplex PCR reads, giving one row per CDR3 protein. The table shows about 640,000 distinct CDR3 sequences, with over 40% occurring only once. The sample consisted of peripheral blood. The receptors shown here come from an adult man with Graves' ophthalmopathy.

The chain joins TRBV7-9 to TRBJ2-5, with 7 positions matching TRBD2. The J call may be wrong; the DNA end is better matched by TRBJ2-1. The CDR3 is 10 amino acids. Germline V gene lookup returns CDR1 SEHNR and CDR2 FQNEAQ (reference sequence). The CDR3 reads CASTPGGQFF. CDR3 nucleotides: TGTGCCAGCACCCCGGGGGGGCAGTTCTTC.

This clonotype was seen repeatedly, ten times or more. The chain combines TRBV4-2 with TRBJ1-4; D uncertain. Between the trimmed V and J ends, which lost 1 base and 11 bases, there was a span of 8 bases. The CDR3 extends over 12 amino acids. CDR1 is LGHNA and CDR2 is YNFKEQ in the germline V gene. The CDR3 DNA follows: TGTGCCAGCAGCCAAGTGGGAGGCAAACTGTTTTTT. Translating it yields CASSQVGGKLFF.

J is TRBJ1-3 and V is TRBV9; a possible D gene is TRBD1 (5 bases). Germline CDR1 SGDLS, CDR2 YYNGEE. Trimming removed 6 bases at V and 8 bases at J, with 18 bases between. This CDR3 comprises 14 residues. The CDR3 nucleotides are TGTGCCAGCACCGGGAGCAACGGGGCGGACACCATATATTTT. This encodes CASTGSNGADTIYF.

In its sample, this clonotype was seen a few times. This chain connects TRBV19 to TRBJ1-4; 7 nucleotides align to TRBD1. The V gene's germline CDR1 is LNHDA and CDR2 SQIVND (reference sequence). The CDR3 contains 16 residues. Trimming took 7 bases from V and 0 from J; bases not matched to a gene: 8. The CDR3 coding sequence is TGTGCCAGTATGTCACAGGGGTCTGCAACTAATGAAAAACTGTTTTTT. As protein: CASMSQGSATNEKLFF.

This clonotype has a handful of counts. The J gene is TRBJ1-4, the V gene TRBV7-3; weak D call: TRBD1 (6 bases). Per germline, CDR1 SGHTA and CDR2 FQGTGA. The V gene lost 4 bases and the J gene lost 3 bases, with 15 bases spanning the gap. There are 16 residues in the CDR3. The CDR3: CASSSTTGRPNEKLFF. CDR3 nucleotides: TGTGCCAGCAGCTCCACAACAGGGCGCCCTAATGAAAAACTGTTTTTT.

The V gene is TRBV27, the J gene TRBJ1-2; D gene uncertain. The V gene's germline CDR1 is MNHEY and CDR2 SMNVEV (reference sequence). The CDR3 extends over 13 amino acids. V shed 2 bases and J shed 6 bases, with 10 bases lying between them. The CDR3 bases are TGTGCCAGCAGTTTAAGACTGAACCATGGCTACACCTTC. Its protein is CASSLRLNHGYTF.

J is TRBJ1-4 and V is TRBV15; TRBD1 might be the D (6 bases). V shed 10 bases and J shed 3 bases, with 18 bases lying between them. In germline, CDR1 is LNHNV, CDR2 YYDKDF (reference sequence). This CDR3 has 15 amino acids. In nucleotides, the CDR3 is TGTGCCAGCTCACCCACTCCAGGGGCTAATGAAAAACTGTTTTTT. Its translation is CASSPTPGANEKLFF.

This clonotype was counted only a few times. The chain employs TRBV6-5 and TRBJ2-2, with a tentative D call TRBD2 (6 bases). V gave up 2 bases and J gave up 0 bases, with 7 bases separating them. The germline gives CDR1 MNHEY, CDR2 SVGAGI. The CDR3 length is 15 residues. CDR3 bases: TGTGCCAGCAGTTACGGGGGGACGAACACCGGGGAGCTGTTTTTT. It is translated as CASSYGGTNTGELFF.

Turning to this clonotype: The conserved phenylalanine or tryptophan normally closing the CDR3 is absent here, so this likely arose from a read error. The chain couples TRBV14 to TRBJ1-6, with no clear D. Germline CDR1 reads SGHDN; CDR2 reads FVKESK. The CDR3 covers 16 residues. Trimming stripped 2 bases from V and 10 bases from J, with 18 bases between. CDR3 sequence reads: CASSQFLVGSSSPLHL. CDR3 DNA: TGTGCCAGCAGCCAATTCTTGGTTGGGTCCAGCTCACCCCTCCACTTG.

This clonotype was picked up many times. The rearrangement joins TRBV9 to TRBJ2-7; D might be TRBD1 or TRBD2, each matching 6 bases. Trimming shortened V by 0 bases and J by 6 bases, and 13 bases separated the two germline ends. Germline values: CDR1 SGDLS, CDR2 YYNGEE. The CDR3 is made up of 14 amino acids. CDR3 amino acids: CASSVAGGASEQYF. In DNA form, the CDR3 reads TGTGCCAGCAGCGTAGCCGGGGGCGCTTCCGAGCAGTACTTC. The entire variable domain, with the rest obtained from reference TRBV9 and TRBJ2-7, is as follows: DSGVTQTPKHLITATGQRVTLRCSPRSGDLSVYWYQQSLDQGLQFLIQYYNGEERAKGNILERFSAQQFPDLHSELNLSSLELGDSALYFCASSVAGGASEQYFGPGTRLTVT.

This rearrangement joins TRBV4-1 to TRBJ2-2; the match to TRBD2 covers 10 bases. Germline V CDR1 and CDR2: MGHRA, YSYEKL. Unmatched junction bases numbered 3, after V lost 6 bases and J lost 2 bases. This CDR3 spans 15 amino acids. The CDR3 here is CASRSSGSNTGELFF. CDR3 bases: TGCGCCAGCAGGTCTAGCGGGAGTAACACCGGGGAGCTGTTTTTT.

This clonotype has only a few counts. The rearrangement links TRBV4-2 to TRBJ2-2; D is unresolved. V was cut by 2 bases and J by 7 bases, with 8 bases left in between. The CDR3 sequence is 13 residues long. CDR1 and CDR2 (germline): LGHNA, YNFKEQ. CDR3 in amino acids: CASSQKGGGELFF. Written as DNA, the CDR3 is TGTGCCAGCAGCCAAAAGGGTGGCGGGGAGCTGTTTTTT.

Regarding this clonotype: A read error may account for a junction end that differs from germline. This sequence joins TRBV7-2 and TRBJ2-7; 8 nucleotides match TRBD2. The germline gives CDR1 SGHTA, CDR2 FQGNSA. The length of the CDR3 is 17 residues. CDR3 region: CASSQGPGRGASYEQYF. The CDR3 nucleotides are TGCGCCAGCAGCCAAGGACCTGGGCGGGGGGCCTCCTACGAGCAGTACTTC.

This clonotype was detected many times. V and J are TRBV19 and TRBJ2-5; maybe TRBD1 (6 bases). From germline, CDR1 is LNHDA and CDR2 SQIVND (reference sequence). Trimming took off 4 bases at V and 1 base at J, with 13 bases between the two ends. The CDR3 loop spans 15 amino acids. The CDR3 is CASSTTSTGQETQYF. CDR3 nucleotides: TGTGCCAGTAGTACAACCTCGACAGGCCAAGAGACCCAGTACTTC.

The chain carries TRBV20-1 and TRBJ2-1, with 10 bases matching TRBD2. The CDR3 covers 16 residues. Germline CDR1 DFQATT, CDR2 SNEGSKA (reference sequence). Trimming removed 6 bases from V and 6 bases from J; junction bases left unmatched: 14. DNA of the CDR3: TGCAGTGCCTCGCGGGGACTAGCGATTTCCGGCAATGAGCAGTTCTTC. Amino acids: CSASRGLAISGNEQFF.

To note about this clonotype: A much larger clone is a single base away; this may be a read error. V is TRBV10-3 and J is TRBJ1-2; no clear D. Deletions cut 5 bases from V and 0 bases from J, with 13 bases between. The CDR3 sequence is 15 residues long. Germline assignment: CDR1 ENHRY and CDR2 SYGVKD. CDR3 bases: TGTGCCATCAGTTCGGCAGGACGAACTAACTATGGCTACACCTTC. Translation gives CAISSAGRTNYGYTF.

The sample holds many counts of this clonotype. This chain uses TRBV25-1 with TRBJ1-1, with D tentatively TRBD1 (5 bases). The CDR3 extends over 13 amino acids. Trimming left V 3 bases short and J 5 bases short, with 10 bases between. Germline loops: CDR1 MGHDK, CDR2 SYGVNS. CDR3 in DNA: TGTGCCAGCAGTGACAGGGCGGGGACTGAAGCTTTCTTT. This gives the protein CASSDRAGTEAFF. The complete variable domain, with remaining parts taken from reference TRBV25-1 and TRBJ1-1, reads EADIYQTPRYLVIGTGKKITLECSQTMGHDKMYWYQQDPGMELHLIHYSYGVNSTEKGDLSSESTVSRIRTEHFPLTLESARPSHTSQYLCASSDRAGTEAFFGQGTRLTVV.

Turning to this clonotype: It is likely a read error, because the conserved phenylalanine at the end of the CDR3 is missing. The rearrangement joins TRBV7-9 to TRBJ1-1; D uncertain. The V gene lost 0 bases and the J gene lost 4 bases, with 12 bases spanning the gap. Germline V lookup: CDR1 SEHNR, CDR2 FQNEAQ (reference sequence). The length of the CDR3 is 15 residues. The CDR3 loop is CASSLAGSRATEAFL. The CDR3 bases are TGTGCCAGCAGCTTAGCGGGCAGCCGGGCCACTGAAGCTTTCCTC.

In this sample, this clonotype turned up a few times. The chain is built from TRBV20-1 and TRBJ2-7; a possible D gene is TRBD2 (6 bases). The CDR3 length is 13 residues. The germline CDR1 and CDR2 sequences are DFQATT and SNEGSKA (reference sequence). The CDR3 is CLSSDISSYEQYF. CDR3 nucleotide sequence: TGCCTTTCTAGCGATATTAGCTCCTACGAGCAGTACTTC.

The gene calls are TRBV29-1 and TRBJ1-6; 7 bases are a match to TRBD1. The CDR3 contains 16 residues. Germline trimming cut 6 bases from V and 7 bases from J; bases unmatched to any gene: 15. Germline lookup yields CDR1 SQVTM and CDR2 ANQGSEA. As DNA, the CDR3 is TGCAGCGTCCGGGACAGCCAAGAGGGCCGAAATTCACCCCTCCACTTT. It encodes CSVRDSQEGRNSPLHF.

The chain couples TRBV5-1 to TRBJ2-5; perhaps TRBD1 as D (5 bases). The CDR3 length is 14 residues. Germline lookup yields CDR1 SGHRS and CDR2 YFSETQ. Trimming stripped 0 bases from V and 5 bases from J, with 11 bases between. The CDR3 sequence: CASSLGQNTETQYF. CDR3 nucleotide sequence: TGCGCCAGCAGCTTGGGACAGAACACTGAGACCCAGTACTTC.

On this clonotype itself: An end of the junction does not agree with germline; a read error may underlie this. The chain employs TRBV10-3 and TRBJ1-5, with no clear D. CDR1 is ENHRY, CDR2 SYGVKD, per germline. The CDR3 spans 12 residues. The CDR3 spells CASSYSGRPGHF. The CDR3 DNA is TGTGCCAGCAGTTACTCGGGGAGGCCGGGGCATTTT.

The chain combines TRBV7-9 with TRBJ2-7, with D uncertain. Looked up from germline, CDR1 is SEHNR and CDR2 is FQNEAQ (reference sequence). V dropped 7 bases and J dropped 1 base, with 8 bases sitting between them. There are 12 residues in the CDR3. CDR3: CASIARSYEQYF. In DNA form, the CDR3 reads TGTGCCAGCATCGCCAGATCCTACGAGCAGTACTTC.